One and the same sample provided the 16 T cell receptor beta chains below, sequenced in a study of blood T cell repertoires in COVID-19. TCRdb's copy holds only in-frame clones and misses some; the assay was immunoSEQ multiplex PCR. The profile covers approximately 340,000 clones, with around four fifths appearing a single time and 2.5% to 3% taken by the ten largest. Specimen: peripheral blood. All receptors derive from a young man with active or convalescent COVID-19.

The V call is TRBV5-5, the J call TRBJ2-7; 11 bases agree with TRBD1. Germline trimming cut 4 bases from V and 6 bases from J; bases unmatched to any gene: 6. Germline CDR1 SGHKS, CDR2 YYEKEE (reference sequence). This CDR3 spans 14 amino acids. The CDR3 region has the DNA TGTGCCAGCAGCCTCCGGGACAGGGGGTCCGAGCAGTACTTC. Translating it yields CASSLRDRGSEQYF.

This sequence joins TRBV5-5 and TRBJ1-4; D remains ambiguous. The CDR3 is made up of 14 amino acids. Deletions cut 4 bases from V and 0 bases from J, with 7 bases between. Germline assignment: CDR1 SGHKS and CDR2 YYEKEE (reference sequence). CDR3 sequence reads: CASSREATNEKLFF. The CDR3 DNA sequence: TGTGCCAGCAGCCGGGAGGCAACTAATGAAAAACTGTTTTTT.

This clone came up a few times. The V gene is TRBV18, the J gene TRBJ2-5; D remains ambiguous. V lost 1 base, J lost 5 bases, and 8 bases lay in between. This CDR3 has 13 amino acids. Germline loops: CDR1 KGHSH, CDR2 LQKENI. CDR3 coding DNA: TGTGCCAGCTCACCACGCAGTTCCGAGACCCAGTACTTC. Encoded protein: CASSPRSSETQYF.

The V call is TRBV11-2, the J call TRBJ2-1, with D perhaps TRBD2 (6 bases). CDR3 length equals 15 residues. Germline V CDR1 and CDR2: SGHAT, FQNNGV. V was trimmed by 8 bases and J by 7 bases, leaving 21 bases between them. For the CDR3, the DNA is TGTGCCAGCGGGCTCCCCGGCGGGGCGGCGAATGAGCAGTTCTTC. Amino acid sequence: CASGLPGGAANEQFF.

This clone was counted once. The chain links TRBV5-6 to TRBJ1-1, with TRBD1 matching 9 bases. Looked up from germline, CDR1 is SGHDT and CDR2 is YYEEEE. The CDR3 runs to 13 residues. With 1 base clipped from V and 12 bases from J, the junction kept 7 bases outside the gene matches. In DNA, the CDR3 is TGTGCCAGCAGCTTGTTACAGGGGGCGGGAACTTTCTTT. Translation gives CASSLLQGAGTFF.

The chain is built from TRBV18 and TRBJ1-4, with 7 bases lining up with TRBD1. The CDR3 extends over 14 amino acids. The germline gives CDR1 KGHSH, CDR2 LQKENI. The J segment lost 8 bases and the V segment lost 3 bases, leaving 6 bases of the junction unmatched. CDR3 protein: CASSPRGSGEKLFF. The CDR3 DNA reads TGTGCCAGCTCACCCAGGGGGTCTGGGGAAAAACTGTTTTTT.

This clone was counted a single time. V and J are TRBV6-5 and TRBJ1-2, with TRBD1 as a possible D gene (5 bases). There are 15 residues in the CDR3. The V end lost 3 bases, the J end lost 5 bases, and 16 bases lay between the germline ends. Per germline, CDR1 MNHEY and CDR2 SVGAGI. DNA of the CDR3: TGTGCCAGCAGTTATGATACAGGATCGATTTATGGCTACACCTTC. Amino acids: CASSYDTGSIYGYTF.

CDR3 region: CASSQFLAGGGEQYF. CDR3 coding DNA: TGTGCCAGCAGCCAGTTCCTAGCGGGAGGGGGGGAGCAGTACTTC. The rearrangement links TRBV3-1 (or the pseudogene TRBV3-2) to TRBJ2-7, with 12 bases matching TRBD2. There are 15 residues in the CDR3. Germline assignment: CDR1 LGHDT and CDR2 YNNKEL (reference sequence). V dropped 3 bases and J dropped 7; count of bases not matched to a gene: 7.

V and J are TRBV5-1 and TRBJ2-7; D unclear. There are 11 residues in the CDR3. Germline values: CDR1 SGHRS, CDR2 YFSETQ. The V and J ends lost 4 bases and 3 bases respectively, with 5 bases between them. DNA for the CDR3: TGCGCCAGCAGCCGCGGCTACGAGCAGTACTTC. Its protein product is CASSRGYEQYF.

The chain is built from TRBV30 and TRBJ2-3; TRBD2 agrees at 9 bases. The CDR3 covers 15 residues. The V gene's germline CDR1 is GTSNPN and CDR2 SVGIG (reference sequence). V lost 0 bases, J lost 10 bases, and 11 bases stayed unmatched. The CDR3 DNA sequence: TGTGCCTGGAGTGTTGAGGGAGCGGGGGGAGTCGCGCAGTATTTT. The encoded protein is CAWSVEGAGGVAQYF. The whole variable domain, remainder taken from reference TRBV30 and TRBJ2-3, is SQTIHQWPATLVQPVGSPLSLECTVEGTSNPNLYWYRQAAGRGLQLLFYSVGIGQISSEVPQNLSASRPQDRQFILSSKKLLLSDSGFYLCAWSVEGAGGVAQYFGPGTRLTVL.

V and J are TRBV2 and TRBJ1-3; no reliable D call. CDR3 length: 15 residues. Germline CDR1 SNHLY, CDR2 FYNNEI. The V gene lost 8 bases and the J gene lost 0 bases, with 14 bases spanning the gap. The CDR3 DNA reads as TGTGCCAGCTCAAGGGAGAGTTTCTCTGGAAACACCATATATTTT. Its translation: CASSRESFSGNTIYF.

In this sample, this clone turned up a few times. The J gene is TRBJ2-2, the V gene TRBV27; D remains unclear. The CDR3 contains 13 residues. Germline assignment: CDR1 MNHEY and CDR2 SMNVEV (reference sequence). V was shortened by 0 bases and J by 6 bases, with 5 bases between the two germline ends. CDR3 DNA: TGTGCCAGCAGTTTATCCCTCTCCGGGGAGCTGTTTTTT. It specifies CASSLSLSGELFF.

V and J are TRBV6-5 and TRBJ2-7; D unclear. The CDR3 runs 12 residues. Between the trimmed V and J ends, which lost 6 bases and 3 bases, there was a span of 9 bases. CDR1 is MNHEY and CDR2 is SVGAGI in the germline V gene. In DNA form, the CDR3 reads TGTGCCAGCAGCGTAAACAGCTACGAGCAGTACTTC. Encoded protein: CASSVNSYEQYF.

This clone was seen more than once but under ten times. Compared with germline, one end of the junction differs, possibly owing to a read error. The V and J genes are TRBV30 and TRBJ1-2; unclear D gene. The CDR3 consists of 12 residues. CDR1 GTSNPN and CDR2 SVGIG come from the germline V gene (reference sequence). The CDR3 is CAWSVFRHTPHF. CDR3 coding DNA: TGTGCCTGGAGTGTTTTCAGACATACTCCGCACTTC.

This chain connects TRBV6-4 to TRBJ2-1; 8 bases are a match to TRBD2. J was trimmed by 8 bases and V by 0 bases; bases with no gene match: 3. Germline loops: CDR1 MRHNA, CDR2 SNTAGT. The CDR3 sequence is 14 residues long. CDR3 sequence (DNA): TGTGCCAGCAGTGACTCCGGGAGGGCCGATGAGCAGTTCTTC. Translating gives CASSDSGRADEQFF.

This sequence joins TRBV7-9 and TRBJ1-2; perhaps TRBD1 as D (6 bases). The CDR3 spans 15 residues. V was shortened by 5 bases and J by 4 bases, with 17 bases between the two germline ends. Germline V CDR1 and CDR2: SEHNR, FQNEAQ (reference sequence). The CDR3 reads CASSLLWGLGYGYTF. CDR3 DNA sequence: TGTGCCAGCAGCCTCTTATGGGGGCTCGGCTATGGCTACACCTTC. The full variable domain, completed using reference TRBV7-9 and TRBJ1-2, is DTGVSQNPRHKITKRGQNVTFRCDPISEHNRLYWYRQTLGQGPEFLTYFQNEAQLEKSRLLSDRFSAERPKGSFSTLEIQRTEQGDSAMYLCASSLLWGLGYGYTFGSGTRLTVV.